Following are 18 T cell receptor beta chains from one sample sequenced in a study of blood T cell repertoires in COVID-19. Measured with immunoSEQ multiplex PCR; TCRdb has only the in-frame clones, and not every one. The sample lists some 200,000 clones, approximately 80% occurring once. The sequencing sample was made of peripheral blood. These receptor sequences come from a human donor in a cohort sampled during active COVID-19.

The chain carries TRBV27 and TRBJ2-3; D is unclear. The length of the CDR3 is 13 residues. V shed 3 bases and J shed 5 bases, with 9 bases lying between them. Per the germline V gene, CDR1 is MNHEY and CDR2 is SMNVEV (reference sequence). This chain's CDR3 is CASSFSVLDTQYF. The CDR3 region has the DNA TGTGCCAGCAGTTTCTCCGTACTAGATACGCAGTATTTT.

The J gene is TRBJ2-2, the V gene TRBV7-2; 7 positions match TRBD2. V lost 1 base and J lost 4; bases outside the gene matches: 9. The CDR3 is 17 amino acids. Germline V gives CDR1 SGHTA, CDR2 FQGNSA. The chain's CDR3 is CASSLGSPASGTGELFF. In DNA form, the CDR3 reads TGTGCCAGCAGCTTAGGGTCCCCAGCTAGCGGCACCGGGGAGCTGTTTTTT.

The chain links TRBV19 to TRBJ2-7; 7 nucleotides line up with TRBD1. This CDR3 is built from 14 residues. Looked up from germline, CDR1 is LNHDA and CDR2 is SQIVND (reference sequence). Trimming removed 3 bases from V and 3 bases from J; junction bases left unmatched: 5. The DNA for the CDR3 is TGTGCCAGTAGTATGGGGACAGCCGACTACGAGCAGTACTTC. Its translation: CASSMGTADYEQYF.

The chain employs TRBV3-1 (or the pseudogene TRBV3-2) and TRBJ1-2, with 9 positions matching TRBD1. V shed 0 bases and J 7 bases; nucleotides not matched to a gene: 3. This CDR3 spans 14 amino acids. The germline CDR1 and CDR2 sequences are LGHDT and YNNKEL (reference sequence). The CDR3 nucleotides are TGTGCCAGCAGCCAAGATGGGACAGGGTCTGGCTACACCTTC. Protein: CASSQDGTGSGYTF.

This clone is a singleton in its sample. The CDR3 protein is CASSRGGANTEAFF. The CDR3 bases are TGTGCCAGCAGCCGCGGGGGGGCGAACACTGAAGCTTTCTTT. V usage is TRBV5-8 and J usage is TRBJ1-1, with D possibly TRBD1 on 6 matching bases. CDR1 is SGHTS, CDR2 YDEGEE, per germline. The CDR3 runs 14 residues. Deletions cut 4 bases from V and 1 base from J, with 11 bases between.

The CDR3 nucleotides read TGTGCCAGCACCGAGACCGGGACAGGGGTAAATCAGCCCCAGCATTTT. It is translated as CASTETGTGVNQPQHF. The chain links TRBV28 to TRBJ1-5, with 10 bases that match TRBD1. This CDR3 is built from 16 residues. The germline V gene encodes CDR1 MDHEN and CDR2 SYDVKM. Unmatched junction bases numbered 10, after V lost 7 bases and J lost 4 bases.

The chain is built from TRBV6-5 and TRBJ2-7; 10 nucleotides match TRBD1. The V gene end was trimmed by 7 bases and the J gene end by 2 bases; junction bases not matched to a gene: 5. This CDR3 spans 14 amino acids. Germline CDR1 MNHEY, CDR2 SVGAGI. The CDR3 DNA sequence: TGTGCCAGCAATCCCGGGACAGGGGCCTACGAGCAGTACTTC. This sequence encodes CASNPGTGAYEQYF.

This rearrangement joins TRBV5-1 to TRBJ1-4; a weak D match, TRBD1 (5 bases). Germline V CDR1 and CDR2: SGHRS, YFSETQ. This CDR3 is built from 14 residues. Trimming left V 2 bases short and J 7 bases short, with 12 bases between. Written as DNA, the CDR3 is TGCGCCAGCAGCTTCCAGGGATTTGGTGAAAAACTGTTTTTT. Translated, it gives CASSFQGFGEKLFF.

The rearrangement joins TRBV7-2 to TRBJ2-1; 10 bases match TRBD1. The V gene's germline CDR1 is SGHTA and CDR2 FQGNSA. The CDR3 runs 15 residues. The V gene end was trimmed by 0 bases and the J gene end by 5 bases; junction bases not matched to a gene: 1. The chain's CDR3 is CASSLAGTGDNEQFF. The CDR3 DNA follows: TGTGCCAGCAGCTTAGCAGGGACAGGGGACAATGAGCAGTTCTTC.

The V gene is TRBV6-5, the J gene TRBJ1-5; 9 bases agree with TRBD1. This CDR3 is built from 15 residues. Germline CDR1 MNHEY, CDR2 SVGAGI. V was pared by 5 bases and J by 5 bases, with 7 bases of the junction left unmatched. The CDR3 is CASSPKTGGYQPQHF. The CDR3 bases are TGTGCCAGCAGTCCCAAGACAGGGGGGTATCAGCCCCAGCATTTT.

This clone was picked up one time. This chain joins TRBV9 and TRBJ1-5; 10 positions agree with TRBD1. In germline, CDR1 is SGDLS, CDR2 YYNGEE. The CDR3 sequence is 15 residues long. The V gene end was trimmed by 3 bases and the J gene end by 7 bases; junction bases not matched to a gene: 7. CDR3 in DNA: TGTGCCAGCAGCGCGGGGACAGGGGTAGGCCAGCCCCAGCATTTT. Its protein product is CASSAGTGVGQPQHF.

The table lists this clone with a few counts. V is TRBV10-3 and J is TRBJ1-1; D is possibly TRBD1 (6 bases). Trimming cost V 10 bases and J 0 bases, with 21 bases left between them. This CDR3 region has 16 residues. The germline V gene encodes CDR1 ENHRY and CDR2 SYGVKD. The CDR3 protein is CATLSWDIFLNTEAFF. The CDR3 bases are TGTGCCACTCTCTCCTGGGACATCTTTCTGAACACTGAAGCTTTCTTT.

The CDR3 region is CASSQPFRLAGSSYNEQFF. CDR3 nucleotide sequence: TGTGCCAGCAGCCAACCCTTCCGACTAGCGGGGTCGTCCTACAATGAGCAGTTCTTC. This rearrangement joins TRBV3-1 (or the pseudogene TRBV3-2) to TRBJ2-1, with 11 bases fitting TRBD2. V gave up 2 bases and J gave up 1 base; unmatched junction bases: 10. The germline gives CDR1 LGHDT, CDR2 YNNKEL (reference sequence). This CDR3 spans 19 amino acids.

DNA for the CDR3: TGTGCCAGCAGTCCGACAGGTGAGGGCTACACCTTC. Its translation: CASSPTGEGYTF. This chain links TRBV2 with TRBJ1-2; TRBD1 is a possible D gene (6 bases). The CDR3 spans 12 residues. V was cut by 5 bases and J by 8 bases, with 12 bases left in between. Per the germline V gene, CDR1 is SNHLY and CDR2 is FYNNEI. Full variable domain (remainder filled in from reference TRBV2 and TRBJ1-2): EPEVTQTPSHQVTQMGQEVILRCVPISNHLYFYWYRQILGQKVEFLVSFYNNEISEKSEIFDDQFSVERPDGSNFTLKIRSTKLEDSAMYFCASSPTGEGYTFGSGTRLTVV.

This chain connects TRBV5-5 to TRBJ1-6; D unclear. The germline V gene has CDR1 SGHKS and CDR2 YYEKEE (reference sequence). The CDR3 runs 16 residues. Trimming took off 10 bases at V and 0 bases at J, with 17 bases between the two ends. The CDR3 DNA sequence: TGTGCCCCTCGGGAGACCAGGAGCTCCTATAATTCACCCCTCCACTTT. Its translation: CAPRETRSSYNSPLHF.

V gene TRBV18 combines with J gene TRBJ1-1; D possibly corresponds to TRBD1 (6 bases). Germline V gene sequence: CDR1 KGHSH, CDR2 LQKENI. The CDR3 totals 15 residues. The V and J ends lost 3 bases and 1 base respectively, with 12 bases between them. The CDR3 loop reads CASSPQTGTNTEAFF. Written as DNA, the CDR3 is TGTGCCAGCTCACCCCAGACAGGTACGAACACTGAAGCTTTCTTT.

This chain connects TRBV18 to TRBJ1-2, with 9 bases matching TRBD1. Germline V gene lookup returns CDR1 KGHSH and CDR2 LQKENI. The CDR3 has 16 amino acids. Losses at the gene ends were 2 bases for V and 1 base for J; bases not matched to a gene: 5. CDR3 amino acids: CASSPLTGGSNYGYTF. DNA of the CDR3: TGTGCCAGCTCACCATTGACAGGGGGTAGTAACTATGGCTACACCTTC.

This chain's CDR3 is CASTETTGDEQYF. The DNA for the CDR3 is TGTGCCAGCACCGAGACGACAGGGGACGAGCAGTACTTC. The chain joins TRBV6-6 to TRBJ2-7, with 8 bases matching TRBD1. This CDR3 comprises 13 residues. The germline gives CDR1 MNHNY, CDR2 SVGAGI (reference sequence). V lost 7 bases, J lost 5 bases, and 7 bases stayed unmatched.